The present entry profiles one T cell receptor beta chain with its context. Sequenced by immunoSEQ multiplex PCR; TCRdb stores in-frame clones only, minus some. The sample consists of about 51,000 clones, almost 90% of them appearing once. These data come from a study of control samples from healthy donors and cancer patients. This CDR3 is built from 12 residues. V was trimmed by 3 bases and J by 5 bases, leaving 4 bases between them. The receptor was derived from a man in his forties or fifties with head and neck cancer. This chain uses TRBV12-3 or TRBV12-4 with TRBJ1-4; D remains ambiguous. Sequencing input: PBMCs. CDR3 DNA sequence: TGTGCCAGCAGTTTGGTGAATGAAAAACTGTTTTTT. This gives the protein CASSLVNEKLFF.